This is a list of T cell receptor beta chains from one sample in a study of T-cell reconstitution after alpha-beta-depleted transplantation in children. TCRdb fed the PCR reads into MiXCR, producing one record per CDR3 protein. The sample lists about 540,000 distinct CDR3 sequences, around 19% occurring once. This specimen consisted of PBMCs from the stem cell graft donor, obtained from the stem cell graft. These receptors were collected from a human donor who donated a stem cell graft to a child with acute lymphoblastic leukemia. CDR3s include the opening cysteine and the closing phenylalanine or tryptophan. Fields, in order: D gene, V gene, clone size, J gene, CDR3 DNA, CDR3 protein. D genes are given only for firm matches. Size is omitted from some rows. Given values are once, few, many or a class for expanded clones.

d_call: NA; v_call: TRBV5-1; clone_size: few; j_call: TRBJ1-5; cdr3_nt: TGCGCCAGCAGCTTTGGAGTATACGGCAATCAGCCCCAGCATTTT; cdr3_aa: CASSFGVYGNQPQHF
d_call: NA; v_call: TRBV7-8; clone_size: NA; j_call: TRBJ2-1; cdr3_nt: TGTGCCAGCAGCTTGTGGCAATCCTACAATGAGCAGTTCTTC; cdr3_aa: CASSLWQSYNEQFF
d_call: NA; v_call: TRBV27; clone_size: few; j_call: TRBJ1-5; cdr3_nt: TGTGCCAGCAGTACCTCAGGGTCGCGTCAGCCCCAGCATTTT; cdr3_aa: CASSTSGSRQPQHF
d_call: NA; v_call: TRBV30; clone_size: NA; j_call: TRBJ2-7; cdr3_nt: TGTGCCTGGAGTGGATCCGGGACTCAAGCCTACGAGCAGTACTTC; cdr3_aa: CAWSGSGTQAYEQYF
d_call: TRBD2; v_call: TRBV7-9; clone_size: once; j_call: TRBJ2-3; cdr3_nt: TGTGCCAGCAGCTTCTCGTTAGCGGGAGACACAGATACGCAGTATTTT; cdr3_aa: CASSFSLAGDTDTQYF
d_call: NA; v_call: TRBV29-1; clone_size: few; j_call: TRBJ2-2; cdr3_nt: TGCAGCGTTGAAGGCAGACTGGGGAACACCGGGGAGCTGTTTTTT; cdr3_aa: CSVEGRLGNTGELFF
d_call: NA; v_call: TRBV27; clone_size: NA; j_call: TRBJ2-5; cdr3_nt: TGTGCCTGCAGTTTACACACAGGGCCACGGTACTTC; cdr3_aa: CACSLHTGPRYF
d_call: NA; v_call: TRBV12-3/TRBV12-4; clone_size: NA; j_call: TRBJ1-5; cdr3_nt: TGTGCCAGCAGTTCTACTCGAAATCAGCCCCAGCATTTT; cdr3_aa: CASSSTRNQPQHF
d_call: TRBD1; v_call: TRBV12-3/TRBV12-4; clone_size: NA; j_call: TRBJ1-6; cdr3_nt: TGTGCCAGCAGTGAGGGGGCGAGGTATACCCTCCACTTT; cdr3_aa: CASSEGARYTLHF
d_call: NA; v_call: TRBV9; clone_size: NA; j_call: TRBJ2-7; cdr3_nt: TGTGCCAGCAGCGTAGAAACTACCCGATCCTACGAGCAGTACTTC; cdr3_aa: CASSVETTRSYEQYF
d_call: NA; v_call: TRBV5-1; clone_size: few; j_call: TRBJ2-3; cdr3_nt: TGCGCCAGCAGCCCGCTACAGGGCCGGACGCAGTATTTT; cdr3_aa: CASSPLQGRTQYF
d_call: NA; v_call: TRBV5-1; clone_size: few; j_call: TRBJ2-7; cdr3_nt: TGCGCCAGCAGCTTGGGGACGCTTAGTGGATACGAGCAGTACTTC; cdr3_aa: CASSLGTLSGYEQYF
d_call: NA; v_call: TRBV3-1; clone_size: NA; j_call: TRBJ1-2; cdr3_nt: TGTGCCAGCAGCCACCCCGGAGGCAGGGAAGGATATGGCTACACCTTC; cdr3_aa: CASSHPGGREGYGYTF
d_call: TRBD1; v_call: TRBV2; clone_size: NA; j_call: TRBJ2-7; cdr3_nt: TGTGCCAGCAGTGGGGGGACAGGGTTCTACGAGCAGTACTTC; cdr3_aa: CASSGGTGFYEQYF
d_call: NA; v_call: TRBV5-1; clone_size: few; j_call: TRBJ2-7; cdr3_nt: TGCGCCAGCACGCAGGGCGGTGAATCCGAGCAGTACTTC; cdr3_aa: CASTQGGESEQYF
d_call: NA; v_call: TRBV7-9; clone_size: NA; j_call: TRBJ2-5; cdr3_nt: TGTGCCAGCAGCGCCGGTCGGGGGCGGGAAGAGACCCAGTACTTC; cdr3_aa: CASSAGRGREETQYF
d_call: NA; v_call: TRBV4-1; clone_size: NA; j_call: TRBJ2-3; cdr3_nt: TGCGCCAGCAGCCAAGGCTTTCCGGGACCGGATTATACGCAGTATTTT; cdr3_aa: CASSQGFPGPDYTQYF
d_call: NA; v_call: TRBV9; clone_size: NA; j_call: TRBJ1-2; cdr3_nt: TGTGCCAGCAGCGTAGAGGGAACCTATGGCTACACCTTC; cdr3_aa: CASSVEGTYGYTF
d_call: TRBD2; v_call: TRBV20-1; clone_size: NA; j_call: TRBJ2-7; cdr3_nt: TGCAGTGCTGCGGGACCTAGCGGACGTCTCTACGAGCAGTACTTC; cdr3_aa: CSAAGPSGRLYEQYF
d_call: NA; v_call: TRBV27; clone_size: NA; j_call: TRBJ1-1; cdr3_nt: TGTGCCAGCAGCACCAGCCCGGGAAGGATGAACACTGAAGCTTTCTTT; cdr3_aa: CASSTSPGRMNTEAFF
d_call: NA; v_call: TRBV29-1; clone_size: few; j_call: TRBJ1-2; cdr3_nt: TGCAGCGTTGCCGGGGGGGAATATGGCTACACCTTC; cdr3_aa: CSVAGGEYGYTF
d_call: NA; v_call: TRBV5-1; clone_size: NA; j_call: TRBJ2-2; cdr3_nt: TGCGCCAGCAGCTTTAGTTGGGACATAACGAACACCGGGGAGCTGTTTTTT; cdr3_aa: CASSFSWDITNTGELFF
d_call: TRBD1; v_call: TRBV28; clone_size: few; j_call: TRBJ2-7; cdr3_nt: TGTGCCAGCAGCCCACGGGACAGGGCTTTCCACGAGCAGTACTTC; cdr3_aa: CASSPRDRAFHEQYF
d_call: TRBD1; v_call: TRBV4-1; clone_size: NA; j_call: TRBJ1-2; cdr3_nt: TGCGCCAGCAGCCAAAGCAGGGGGATTGGCTACACCTTC; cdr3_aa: CASSQSRGIGYTF
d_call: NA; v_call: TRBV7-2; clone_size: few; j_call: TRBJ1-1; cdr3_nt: TGTGCCAGCAGCCTAGGACCGGGGGAGGCCACTGAAGCTTTCTTT; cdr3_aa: CASSLGPGEATEAFF
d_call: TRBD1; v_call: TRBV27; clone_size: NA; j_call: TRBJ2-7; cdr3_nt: TGTGCCAGCGTAGAGGACAGGGGGCTTTACGAGCAGTACTTC; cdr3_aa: CASVEDRGLYEQYF
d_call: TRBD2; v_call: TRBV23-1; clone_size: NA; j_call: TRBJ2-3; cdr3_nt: TGCGCCAGCAACTCGGGGGGTACGCAGTATTTT; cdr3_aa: CASNSGGTQYF
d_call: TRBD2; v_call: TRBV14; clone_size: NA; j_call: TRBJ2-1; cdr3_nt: TGTGCCAGCAGCCAAGGTTGGGCGGGAGACTATGAGCAGTTCTTC; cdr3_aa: CASSQGWAGDYEQFF
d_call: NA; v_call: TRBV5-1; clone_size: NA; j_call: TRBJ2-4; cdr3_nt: TGCGCCAGCAGCCCGACGGGGGCGAGAACCAAAAACATTCAGTACTTC; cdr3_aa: CASSPTGARTKNIQYF
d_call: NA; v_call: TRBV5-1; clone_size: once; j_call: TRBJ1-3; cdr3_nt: TGCGCCAGCAGCTACATCGGCTCTGGAAACACCATATATTTT; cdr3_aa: CASSYIGSGNTIYF
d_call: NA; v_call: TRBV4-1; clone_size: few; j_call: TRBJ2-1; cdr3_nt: TGCGCCAGCAGCCAAAGGGTGTCCAGTGAGCAGTTCTTC; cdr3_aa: CASSQRVSSEQFF
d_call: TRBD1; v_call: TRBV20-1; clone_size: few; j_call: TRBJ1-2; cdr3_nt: TGCAGTGCTAGAAGGGAAGGGACAGACGCTCGGGAGGGCTACACCTTC; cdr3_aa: CSARREGTDAREGYTF
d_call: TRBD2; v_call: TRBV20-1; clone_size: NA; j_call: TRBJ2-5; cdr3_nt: TGCAGTGCTAGAGATACGCTAGCGGGGTCGGAGACCCAGTACTTC; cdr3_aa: CSARDTLAGSETQYF
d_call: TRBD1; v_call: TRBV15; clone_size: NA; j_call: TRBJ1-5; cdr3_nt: TGTGCCACCAGCAGAGTGAAGGGACAGCTACATCAGCCCCAGCATTTT; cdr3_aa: CATSRVKGQLHQPQHF
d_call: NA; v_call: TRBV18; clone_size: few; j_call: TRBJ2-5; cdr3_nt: TGTGCCAGCAAACCCTGGGGGACGGAAGAGACCCAGTACTTC; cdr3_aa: CASKPWGTEETQYF
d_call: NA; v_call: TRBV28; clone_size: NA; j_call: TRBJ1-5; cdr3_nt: TGTGCCAGCATCGGGGGGCCTCAGCCCCAGCATTTT; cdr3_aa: CASIGGPQPQHF
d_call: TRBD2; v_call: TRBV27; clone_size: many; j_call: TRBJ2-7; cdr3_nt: TGCGCCAGCAGACTAGCGGGAGGCTACGAGCAGTACTTC; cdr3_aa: CASRLAGGYEQYF
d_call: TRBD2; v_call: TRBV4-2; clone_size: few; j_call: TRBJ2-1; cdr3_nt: TGTGCCAGCAGCCAGGAACTAGCGGGGCCTGAGCAGTTCTTC; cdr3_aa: CASSQELAGPEQFF
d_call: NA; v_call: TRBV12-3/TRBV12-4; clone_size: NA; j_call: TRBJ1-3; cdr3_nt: TGTGCCAGCAGACCATGGGGACGGACCTCTGGAAACACCATATATTTT; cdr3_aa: CASRPWGRTSGNTIYF
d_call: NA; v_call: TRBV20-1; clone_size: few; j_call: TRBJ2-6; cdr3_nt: TGCAGTGCTAGAGATGGAGGTACTGGGGCCAACGTCCTGACTTTC; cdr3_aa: CSARDGGTGANVLTF
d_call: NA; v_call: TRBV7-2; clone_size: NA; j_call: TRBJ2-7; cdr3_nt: TGTGCCAGCAGCTTAGTAACCCGTAGAGAGCAGTACTTC; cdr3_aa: CASSLVTRREQYF
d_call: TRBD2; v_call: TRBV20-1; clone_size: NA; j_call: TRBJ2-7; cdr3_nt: TGCTGTGCTCCAATACCGGGACTAGCGGGAGAGCACGAGCAGTACTTC; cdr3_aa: CCAPIPGLAGEHEQYF
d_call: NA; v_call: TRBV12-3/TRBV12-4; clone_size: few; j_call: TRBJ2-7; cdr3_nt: TGTGCCAGCAGCCCTGCTGCGCTATCCTACGAGCAGTACTTC; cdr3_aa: CASSPAALSYEQYF
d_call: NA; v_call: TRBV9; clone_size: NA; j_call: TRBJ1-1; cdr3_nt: TGTGCCAGCAGCACCACGACAGGGAACACTGAAGCTTTCTTT; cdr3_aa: CASSTTTGNTEAFF
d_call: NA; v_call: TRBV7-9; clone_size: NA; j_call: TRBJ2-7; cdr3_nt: TGTGCCAGCAGCTCTCATGAGAACTACGAGCAGTACTTC; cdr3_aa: CASSSHENYEQYF
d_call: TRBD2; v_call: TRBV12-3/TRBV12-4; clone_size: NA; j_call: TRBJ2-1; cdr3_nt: TGTGCCAGCAGTGGGGAATTTCGCGGGGCCTCGGGGGGGGAGCAGTTCTTC; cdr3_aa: CASSGEFRGASGGEQFF
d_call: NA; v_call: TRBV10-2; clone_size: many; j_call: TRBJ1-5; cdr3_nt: TGCGCCAGCAGTGAGCCGGGGAGGGATCAGCCCCAGCATTTT; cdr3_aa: CASSEPGRDQPQHF
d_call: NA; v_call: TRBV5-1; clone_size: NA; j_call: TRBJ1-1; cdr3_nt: TGCGCCAGCAGCTTTTTCCCACAGGGTGGGACTGAAGCTTTCTTT; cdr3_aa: CASSFFPQGGTEAFF
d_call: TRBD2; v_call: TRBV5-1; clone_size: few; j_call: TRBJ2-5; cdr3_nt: TGCGCCAGCAGCTGGACTAGCGTCCAAGAGACCCAGTACTTC; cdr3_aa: CASSWTSVQETQYF
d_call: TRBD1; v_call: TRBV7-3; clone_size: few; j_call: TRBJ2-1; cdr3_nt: TGTGCCAGCAGCCGAAGGGGGGACAGGGGCCAGACTGAGCAGTTCTTC; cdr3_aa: CASSRRGDRGQTEQFF
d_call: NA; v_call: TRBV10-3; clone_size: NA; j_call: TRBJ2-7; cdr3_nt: TGTGCCATCAGCGGCGGGGAGGTCTACGAGCAGTACTTC; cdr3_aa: CAISGGEVYEQYF
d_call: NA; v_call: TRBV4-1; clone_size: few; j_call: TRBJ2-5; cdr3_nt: TGCGCCAGCAGCCAAAGACAAGAGACCCAGTACTTC; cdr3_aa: CASSQRQETQYF
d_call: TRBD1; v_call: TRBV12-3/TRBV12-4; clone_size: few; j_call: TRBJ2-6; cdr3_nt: TGTGCCAGCAGTTTCAGCCTAACAGGGGGTCTTTTGATGAACTCTGGGGCCAACGTCCTGACTTTC; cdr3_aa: CASSFSLTGGLLMNSGANVLTF
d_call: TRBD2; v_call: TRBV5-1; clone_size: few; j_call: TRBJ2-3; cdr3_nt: TGCGCCAGCAGCGTGACTAGCGGGAGGGCGCTCGGCACAGATACGCAGTATTTT; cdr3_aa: CASSVTSGRALGTDTQYF
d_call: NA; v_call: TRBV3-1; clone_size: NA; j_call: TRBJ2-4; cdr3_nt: TGTGCCAGCAGCCAACGATCGGGGGCCGGGAACATTCAGTACTTC; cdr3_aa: CASSQRSGAGNIQYF